The rows below give T cell receptor beta chains drawn from one sample of a study of T cell responses to AZD1222 COVID-19 vaccine. The table came from immunoSEQ multiplex PCR; TCRdb's copy has only in-frame clones and leaves some out. The table records fewer than 150,000 clones, about nine tenths of them present only once. The input for sequencing was peripheral blood, taken on day 0 of AZD1222 vaccination. These receptors all stem from an adult in good health. Each CDR3 is given with its conserved first and last residue.

v_gene	len	j_gene	CDR3aa
TRBV7-9	19	TRBJ2-1	CASSLVERGGRFSLGEQFF
TRBV4-2	16	TRBJ1-5	CASSRAPGLDNQPQHF
TRBV11-3	15	TRBJ2-3	CASSLVVGHTDTQYF
TRBV30	13	TRBJ1-5	CASDRGQDQPQHF
TRBV28	14	TRBJ2-7	CASSSTGGGYEQYF
TRBV3-1/TRBV3-2	17	TRBJ2-3	CASSRTSGGIGTDTQYF
TRBV11-2	12	TRBJ1-1	CASSESRFEAFF
TRBV6-6	15	TRBJ2-7	CASSYPTGAAHEQYF
TRBV10-3	14	TRBJ2-5	CAISELAGGETQYF
TRBV13	11	TRBJ1-2	CASSLDETDVF
TRBV7-2	17	TRBJ2-1	CASSLRVAGPSYNEQFF
TRBV9	16	TRBJ2-3	CASSLRSREWLDTQYF
TRBV4-3	16	TRBJ2-7	CASSHEIRDRIYEQYF
TRBV19	13	TRBJ1-4	CASSSMGGEKLFF
TRBV27	14	TRBJ1-1	CASSFHRENTEAFF
TRBV5-1	15	TRBJ2-1	CASSLGDRDYNEQFF
TRBV24-1	18	TRBJ2-2	CATSEWGQGDHEHRGAVF
TRBV12-3/TRBV12-4	13	TRBJ1-1	CASSRDTYTEAFF
TRBV15	15	TRBJ2-7	CATSRAGTGYHEQYF
TRBV11-3	14	TRBJ1-1	CASTLRQGNTEAFF
TRBV6-1	16	TRBJ1-6	CASSEVEGPPSSPLHF
TRBV5-1	14	TRBJ1-6	CASSLDRSNSPLHF
TRBV6-6	15	TRBJ2-3	CASTRTSVGTDTQYF
TRBV10-3	13	TRBJ1-1	CAITGRSNTEAFF
TRBV5-5	15	TRBJ2-3	CASSRRQDRTDTQYF
TRBV5-1	14	TRBJ1-2	CASSSPGQNYGYTF
TRBV19	14	TRBJ1-1	CASTDPTQNTEAFF
TRBV5-1	15	TRBJ2-5	CASSSRSVIMETQYF
TRBV30	14	TRBJ1-3	CAWSGLFSGNTIYF
TRBV24-1	16	TRBJ2-1	CATSDQQGATYNEQFF
TRBV5-6	15	TRBJ2-7	CASSRRRTGPYEQYF
TRBV6-5	12	TRBJ2-7	CASIADSYEQYF
TRBV27	16	TRBJ1-5	CASNSGTGLGNQPQHF
TRBV28	14	TRBJ1-5	CASGGQSFNQPQHF
TRBV11-1	16	TRBJ2-3	CASSPHGGVRTDTQYF
TRBV6-6	13	TRBJ1-1	CASSDRGWAEAFF
TRBV6-5	13	TRBJ1-2	CASSSPGASGYTF
TRBV18	15	TRBJ2-2	CASSPLAANTGELFF
TRBV7-2	14	TRBJ2-1	CASSFGGPYNEQFF
TRBV7-7	17	TRBJ1-3	CASSLANDRQAGNTIYF
TRBV7-8	14	TRBJ2-1	CASSLIAGDNEQFF
TRBV29-1	17	TRBJ2-2	CSVGHTAAISNTGELFF
TRBV7-3	16	TRBJ2-7	CASSGGSSGMGDEQYF
TRBV5-7	17	TRBJ1-2	CASAVHPRARLDYGYTF
TRBV3-1/TRBV3-2	15	TRBJ1-1	CASSKFGRLNTEAFF